Shown below are 7 T cell receptor beta chains from a single sample sequenced in a study of shared clonotypes between healthy human individuals. This table comes from immunoSEQ multiplex PCR, and its TCRdb copy is limited to in-frame clones, with some not included. This table has about 1 million clones, around 76% appearing once. The specimen sequenced was memory CD4+ T cells sorted from blood. Subset reported: CD45RA-negative fraction. The receptors derive from a man aged 18 to 35 in good health.

This chain links TRBV5-6 with TRBJ2-6, with D perhaps matching TRBD1 (6 bases). The CDR3 runs 15 residues. The germline V and J ends were trimmed by 4 bases and 1 base, with 9 bases remaining between them. The germline V gene has CDR1 SGHDT and CDR2 YYEEEE. CDR3 DNA sequence: TGTGCCAGCAGCCAAACAGGGTCTGGGGCCAACGTCCTGACTTTC. This gives the protein CASSQTGSGANVLTF.

This chain connects TRBV6-1 to TRBJ1-4, with TRBD1 matching 8 bases. Germline CDR1 is MNHNS and CDR2 is SASEGT. After removal of 1 base from V and 10 bases from J, the junction contained 8 bases not matched to a gene. The length of the CDR3 is 15 residues. CDR3 in amino acids: CASSEVTGGSGKLFF. CDR3 sequence (DNA): TGTGCCAGCAGTGAAGTTACAGGGGGTTCTGGAAAACTGTTTTTT.

The rearrangement links TRBV7-9 to TRBJ1-5; D is uncertain. This CDR3 has 15 amino acids. CDR1 is SEHNR, CDR2 FQNEAQ, per germline (reference sequence). The V end was cut by 5 bases, the J end by 1 base, with 12 bases between. CDR3 sequence (DNA): TGTGCCAGCAGCCCGTCCGGGGTAAGCAATCAGCCCCAGCATTTT. Protein product: CASSPSGVSNQPQHF.

The chain couples TRBV27 to TRBJ2-5, with 7 positions matching TRBD2. This CDR3 is 14 amino acids long. The germline V gene has CDR1 MNHEY and CDR2 SMNVEV (reference sequence). After removal of 7 bases from V and 2 bases from J, the junction contained 7 bases not matched to a gene. The CDR3 region is CASTNRAGQETQYF. CDR3 DNA: TGTGCCAGCACCAATAGAGCGGGACAAGAGACCCAGTACTTC.

The J gene is TRBJ2-3, the V gene TRBV7-3; weak D call: TRBD1 (5 bases). Germline V gene lookup returns CDR1 SGHTA and CDR2 FQGTGA. This CDR3 region has 17 residues. V was shortened by 4 bases and J by 0 bases, with 17 bases between the two germline ends. CDR3 bases: TGTGCCAGCAGCTCGCAGGGATACAGCACTAGCACAGATACGCAGTATTTT. Protein sequence: CASSSQGYSTSTDTQYF.

The chain employs TRBV2 and TRBJ1-4; D remains ambiguous. V shed 8 bases and J shed 0 bases, with 13 bases lying between them. CDR1 SNHLY and CDR2 FYNNEI come from the germline V gene. This CDR3 contains 15 residues. Here the CDR3 DNA reads TGTGCCAGCGTTCGGGGTAGGGCAACTAATGAAAAACTGTTTTTT. This encodes CASVRGRATNEKLFF.

The chain is built from TRBV30 and TRBJ1-6; D unclear. This CDR3 has 15 residues. From germline, CDR1 is GTSNPN and CDR2 SVGIG (reference sequence). V was shortened by 4 bases and J by 2 bases, with 12 bases between the two germline ends. In nucleotides, the CDR3 is TGTGCCTGGACGTCGGAGGGCGCCTATAATTCACCCCTCCACTTT. Translated: CAWTSEGAYNSPLHF.